The clone carrying this TCR beta chain was observed a few times. Its antigen remains unidentified. This specimen belongs to a study of beta chain features in type 1 diabetes. Study results and limitations: Type 1 diabetes patients had TCRB CDR3s that were shorter (moderately but significantly so) in all four CD4+ subsets.

This CDR3 contains 14 residues. The V gene's germline CDR1 is PRHDT and CDR2 FYEKMQ (reference sequence). V shed 4 bases and J 5 bases; nucleotides not matched to a gene: 4. Of the isolated RNA, all was reverse transcribed, and so the sequenced material was expressed TCRB transcripts. About 3.4 million reads per sample on average were obtained from naive, central memory and regulatory T cell samples. Some clones are missing from TCRdb's copy, which holds only in-frame ones; the method was immunoSEQ multiplex PCR. This sample carries about 370,000 clones, over 13% of them seen once, and the ten largest clones take around 0.02%.

This chain connects TRBV13 to TRBJ2-2; the match to TRBD2 covers 7 bases. The source material was naive CD4+ T cells from blood. The sequence came from a woman younger than 30 in good health. The CDR3 DNA sequence: TGTGCCAGCAGCTCCGGACTAGAAACCGGGGAGCTGTTTTTT. Amino acids: CASSSGLETGELFF.